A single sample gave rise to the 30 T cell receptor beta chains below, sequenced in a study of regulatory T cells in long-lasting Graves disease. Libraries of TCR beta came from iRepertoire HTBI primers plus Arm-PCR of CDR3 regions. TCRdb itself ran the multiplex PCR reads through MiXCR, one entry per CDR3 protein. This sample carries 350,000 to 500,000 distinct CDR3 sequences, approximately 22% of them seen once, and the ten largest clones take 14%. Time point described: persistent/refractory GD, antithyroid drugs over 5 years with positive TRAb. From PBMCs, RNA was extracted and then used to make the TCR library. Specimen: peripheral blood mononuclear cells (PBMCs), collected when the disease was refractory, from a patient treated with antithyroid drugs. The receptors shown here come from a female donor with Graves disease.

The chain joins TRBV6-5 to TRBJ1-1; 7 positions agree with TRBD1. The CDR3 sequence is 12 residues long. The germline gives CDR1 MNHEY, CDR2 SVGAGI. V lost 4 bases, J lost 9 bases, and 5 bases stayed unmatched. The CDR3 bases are TGTGCCAGCAGTTCGCCGGGACAGCAAGCTTTCTTT. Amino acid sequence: CASSSPGQQAFF.

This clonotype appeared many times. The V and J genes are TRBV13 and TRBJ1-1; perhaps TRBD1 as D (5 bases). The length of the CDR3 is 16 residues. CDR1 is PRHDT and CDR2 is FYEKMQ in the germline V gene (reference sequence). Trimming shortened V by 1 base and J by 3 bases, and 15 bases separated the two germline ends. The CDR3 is CASSLVGQETDTEAFF. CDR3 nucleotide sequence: TGTGCCAGCAGCTTAGTAGGACAAGAGACGGACACTGAAGCTTTCTTT.

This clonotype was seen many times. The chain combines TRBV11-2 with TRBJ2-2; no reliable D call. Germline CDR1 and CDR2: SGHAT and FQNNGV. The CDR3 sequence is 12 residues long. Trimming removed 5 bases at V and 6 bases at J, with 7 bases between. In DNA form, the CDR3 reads TGTGCCAGCAGCGACGAATCCGGGGAGCTGTTTTTT. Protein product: CASSDESGELFF. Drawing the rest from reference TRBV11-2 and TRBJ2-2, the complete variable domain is EAGVAQSPRYKIIEKRQSVAFWCNPISGHATLYWYQQILGQGPKLLIQFQNNGVVDDSQLPKDRFSAERLKGVDSTLKIQPAKLEDSAVYLCASSDESGELFFGEGSRLTVL.

CDR3: CASSPGGTGRLEQYF. The CDR3 nucleotides are TGTGCCAGCAGCCCCGGAGGGACAGGCCGCCTCGAGCAGTACTTC. This chain links TRBV7-9 with TRBJ2-7, with TRBD1 matching 8 bases. Trimming took 5 bases from V and 6 from J; bases not matched to a gene: 12. Germline lookup yields CDR1 SEHNR and CDR2 FQNEAQ (reference sequence). The CDR3 runs 15 residues.

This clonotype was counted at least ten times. Written as DNA, the CDR3 is TGTGCCATCAGTGAGGCGGGCACGCTCACCGGGGAGCTGTTTTTT. This gives the protein CAISEAGTLTGELFF. The V gene is TRBV10-3, the J gene TRBJ2-2, with D maybe TRBD2 (5 bases). From germline, CDR1 is ENHRY and CDR2 SYGVKD. V was shortened by 2 bases and J by 4 bases, with 11 bases between the two germline ends. This CDR3 comprises 15 residues.

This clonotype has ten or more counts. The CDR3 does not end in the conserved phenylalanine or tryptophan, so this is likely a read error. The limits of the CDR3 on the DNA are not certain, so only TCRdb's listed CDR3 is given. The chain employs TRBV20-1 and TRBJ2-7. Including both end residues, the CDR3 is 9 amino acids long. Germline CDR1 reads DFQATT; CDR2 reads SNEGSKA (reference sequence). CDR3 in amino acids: CSATVGFPS.

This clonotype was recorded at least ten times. CDR3 sequence reads: CASSNADRGETQYF. CDR3 DNA: TGTGCCAGCAGTAACGCGGACAGGGGGGAGACCCAGTACTTC. The chain is built from TRBV6-1 and TRBJ2-5; 10 bases are a match to TRBD1. Germline trimming cut 5 bases from V and 5 bases from J; bases unmatched to any gene: 5. There are 14 residues in the CDR3. CDR1 and CDR2 from the germline V gene are MNHNS and SASEGT.

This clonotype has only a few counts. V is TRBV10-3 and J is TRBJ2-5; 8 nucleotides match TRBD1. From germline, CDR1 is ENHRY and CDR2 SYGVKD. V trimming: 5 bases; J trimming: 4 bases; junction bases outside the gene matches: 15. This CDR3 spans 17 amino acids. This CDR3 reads CAISNAPDRGTPETQYF. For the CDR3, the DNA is TGTGCCATCAGTAACGCCCCCGACAGGGGAACCCCAGAGACCCAGTACTTC.

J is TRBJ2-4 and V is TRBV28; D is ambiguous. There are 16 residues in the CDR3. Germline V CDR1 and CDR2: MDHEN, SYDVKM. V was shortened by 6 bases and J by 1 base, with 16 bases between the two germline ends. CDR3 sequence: CASRSWAAVAKNIQYF. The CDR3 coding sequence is TGTGCCAGCAGGTCATGGGCGGCGGTCGCCAAAAACATTCAGTACTTC.

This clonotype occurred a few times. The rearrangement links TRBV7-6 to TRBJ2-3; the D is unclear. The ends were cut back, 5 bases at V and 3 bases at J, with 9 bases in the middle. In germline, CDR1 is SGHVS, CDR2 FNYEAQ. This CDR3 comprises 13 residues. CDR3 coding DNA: TGTGCCAGCAGCAGGGCACCGACAGATACGCAGTATTTT. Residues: CASSRAPTDTQYF.

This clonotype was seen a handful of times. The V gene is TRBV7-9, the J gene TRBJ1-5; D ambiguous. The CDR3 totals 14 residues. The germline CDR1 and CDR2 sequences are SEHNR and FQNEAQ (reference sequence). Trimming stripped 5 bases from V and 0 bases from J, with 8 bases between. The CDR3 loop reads CASSDTNSNQPQHF. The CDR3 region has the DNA TGTGCCAGCAGCGACACTAATAGCAATCAGCCCCAGCATTTT.

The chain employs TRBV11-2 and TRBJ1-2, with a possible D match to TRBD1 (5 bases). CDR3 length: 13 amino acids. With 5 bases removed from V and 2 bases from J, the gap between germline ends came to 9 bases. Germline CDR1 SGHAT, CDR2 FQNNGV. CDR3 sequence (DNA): TGTGCCAGCAGCCCGGGGGTCAACTATGGCTACACCTTC. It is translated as CASSPGVNYGYTF.

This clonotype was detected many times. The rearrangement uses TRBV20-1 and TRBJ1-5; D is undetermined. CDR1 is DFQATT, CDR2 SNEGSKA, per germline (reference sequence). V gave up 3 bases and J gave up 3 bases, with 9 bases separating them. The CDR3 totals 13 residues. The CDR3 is CSASGPNNQPQHF. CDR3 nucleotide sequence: TGCAGTGCTAGTGGTCCCAACAATCAGCCCCAGCATTTT.

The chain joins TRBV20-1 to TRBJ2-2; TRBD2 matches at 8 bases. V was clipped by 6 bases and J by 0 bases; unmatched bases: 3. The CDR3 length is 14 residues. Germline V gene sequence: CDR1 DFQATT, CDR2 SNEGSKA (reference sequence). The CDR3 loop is CSAKGLANTGELFF. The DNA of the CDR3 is TGCAGTGCCAAGGGACTAGCGAACACCGGGGAGCTGTTTTTT.

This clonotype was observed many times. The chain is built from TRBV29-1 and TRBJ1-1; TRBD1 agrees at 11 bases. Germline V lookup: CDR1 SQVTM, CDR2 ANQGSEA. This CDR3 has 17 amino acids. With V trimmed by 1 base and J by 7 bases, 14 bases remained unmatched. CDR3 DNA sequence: TGCAGCGTTGAAGGGTGGGTCTCGGACAGGGGGCTTGTTGAAGCTTTCTTT. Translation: CSVEGWVSDRGLVEAFF.

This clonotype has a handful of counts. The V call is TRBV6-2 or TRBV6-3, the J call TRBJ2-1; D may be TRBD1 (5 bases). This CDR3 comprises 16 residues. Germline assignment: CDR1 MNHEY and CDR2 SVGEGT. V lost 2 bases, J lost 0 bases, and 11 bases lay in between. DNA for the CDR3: TGTGCCAGCAGTTACAGCCAGGGAAGCTCCTACAATGAGCAGTTCTTC. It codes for CASSYSQGSSYNEQFF.

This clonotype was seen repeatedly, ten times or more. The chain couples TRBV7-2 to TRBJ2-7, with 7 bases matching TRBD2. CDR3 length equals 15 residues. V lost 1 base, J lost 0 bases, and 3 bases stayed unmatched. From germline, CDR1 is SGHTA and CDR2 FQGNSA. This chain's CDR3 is CASSLGGSPSYEQYF. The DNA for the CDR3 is TGTGCCAGCAGCTTAGGCGGGAGTCCCTCCTACGAGCAGTACTTC.

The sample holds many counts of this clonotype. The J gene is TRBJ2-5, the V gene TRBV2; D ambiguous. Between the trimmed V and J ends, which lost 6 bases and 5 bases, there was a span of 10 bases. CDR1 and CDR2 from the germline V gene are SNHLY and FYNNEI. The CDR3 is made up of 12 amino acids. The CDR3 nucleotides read TGTGCCAGCAGACAGAGTAGGGAGACCCAGTACTTC. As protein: CASRQSRETQYF.

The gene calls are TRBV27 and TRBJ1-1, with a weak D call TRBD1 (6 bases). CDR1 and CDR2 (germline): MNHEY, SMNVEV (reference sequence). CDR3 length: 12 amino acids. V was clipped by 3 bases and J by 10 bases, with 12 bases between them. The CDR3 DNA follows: TGTGCCAGCAGTTTCCCTGGAGGGGGAGCTTTCTTT. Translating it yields CASSFPGGGAFF.

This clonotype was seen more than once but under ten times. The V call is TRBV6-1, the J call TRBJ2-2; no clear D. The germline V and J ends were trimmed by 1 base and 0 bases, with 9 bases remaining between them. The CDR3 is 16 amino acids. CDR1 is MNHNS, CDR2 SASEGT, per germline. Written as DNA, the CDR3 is TGTGCCAGCAGTGAAGGTTGGGTAGCGAACACCGGGGAGCTGTTTTTT. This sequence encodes CASSEGWVANTGELFF.

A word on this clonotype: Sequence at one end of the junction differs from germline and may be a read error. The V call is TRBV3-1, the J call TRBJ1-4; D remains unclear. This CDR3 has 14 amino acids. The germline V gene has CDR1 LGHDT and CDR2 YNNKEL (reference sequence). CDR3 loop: CANSPFATNEKLFF. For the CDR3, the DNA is TGTGCCAACAGCCCCTTTGCAACTAATGAAAAACTGTTTTTT.

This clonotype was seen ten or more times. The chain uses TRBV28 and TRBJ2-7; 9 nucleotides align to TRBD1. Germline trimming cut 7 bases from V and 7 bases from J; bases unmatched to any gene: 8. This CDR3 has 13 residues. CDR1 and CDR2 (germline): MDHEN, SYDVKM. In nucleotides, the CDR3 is TGTGCCAGCAACATGGACAGGGGAGGGGAGCAGTACTTC. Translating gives CASNMDRGGEQYF.

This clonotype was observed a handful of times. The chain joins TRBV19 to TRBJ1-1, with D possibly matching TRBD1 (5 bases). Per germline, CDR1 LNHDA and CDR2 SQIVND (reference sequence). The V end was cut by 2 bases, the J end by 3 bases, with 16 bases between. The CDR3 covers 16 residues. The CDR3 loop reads CASSINWQGGDTEAFF. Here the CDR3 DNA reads TGTGCCAGTAGTATAAACTGGCAGGGAGGGGACACTGAAGCTTTCTTT.

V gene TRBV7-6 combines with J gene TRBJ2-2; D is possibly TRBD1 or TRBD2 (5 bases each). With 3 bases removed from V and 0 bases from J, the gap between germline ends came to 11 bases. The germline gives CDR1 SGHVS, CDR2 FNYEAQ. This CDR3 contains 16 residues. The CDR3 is CASSFILGANTGELFF. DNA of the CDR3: TGTGCCAGCAGCTTCATTCTGGGGGCGAACACCGGGGAGCTGTTTTTT.

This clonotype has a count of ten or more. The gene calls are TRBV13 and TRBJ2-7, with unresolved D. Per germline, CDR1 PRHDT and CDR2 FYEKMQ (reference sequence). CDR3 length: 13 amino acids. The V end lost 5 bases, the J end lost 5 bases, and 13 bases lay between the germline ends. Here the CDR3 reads CASSRRHQHEQYF. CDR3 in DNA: TGTGCCAGCAGCCGCCGACATCAGCACGAGCAGTACTTC.

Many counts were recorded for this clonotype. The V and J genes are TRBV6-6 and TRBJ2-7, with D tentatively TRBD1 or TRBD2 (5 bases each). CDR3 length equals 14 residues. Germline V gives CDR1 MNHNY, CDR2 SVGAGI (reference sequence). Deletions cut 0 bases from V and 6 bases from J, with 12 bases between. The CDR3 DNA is TGTGCCAGCAGTTACTCGACGAATGGGGGCGAGCAGTACTTC. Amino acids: CASSYSTNGGEQYF.

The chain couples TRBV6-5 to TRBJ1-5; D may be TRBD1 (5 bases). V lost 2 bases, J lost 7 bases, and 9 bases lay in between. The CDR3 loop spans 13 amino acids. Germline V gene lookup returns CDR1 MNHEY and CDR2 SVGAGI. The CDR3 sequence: CASSYEEGQPQHF. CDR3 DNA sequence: TGTGCCAGCAGTTACGAGGAGGGGCAGCCCCAGCATTTT.

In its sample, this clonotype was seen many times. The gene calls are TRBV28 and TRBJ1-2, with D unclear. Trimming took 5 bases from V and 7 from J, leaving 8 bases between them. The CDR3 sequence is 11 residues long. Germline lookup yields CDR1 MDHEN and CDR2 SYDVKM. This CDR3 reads CASSPRFGYTF. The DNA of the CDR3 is TGTGCCAGCAGTCCCCGGTTTGGCTACACCTTC.

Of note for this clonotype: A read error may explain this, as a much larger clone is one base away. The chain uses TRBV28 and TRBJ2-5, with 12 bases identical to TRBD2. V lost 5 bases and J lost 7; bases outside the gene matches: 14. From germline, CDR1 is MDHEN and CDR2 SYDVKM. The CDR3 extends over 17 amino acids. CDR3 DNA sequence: TGTGCCAGCAGTACGGGGACTAGCGGGCTCGCGTCGGGGACCCAGTACTTC. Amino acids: CASSTGTSGLASGTQYF.

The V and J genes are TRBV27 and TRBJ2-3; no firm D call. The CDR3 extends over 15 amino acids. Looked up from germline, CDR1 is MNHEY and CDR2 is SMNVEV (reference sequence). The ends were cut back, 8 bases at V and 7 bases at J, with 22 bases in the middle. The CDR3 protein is CASVLVRARVNTQYF. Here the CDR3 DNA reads TGTGCCAGCGTATTGGTTCGAGCGAGAGTGAATACGCAGTATTTT.